This paragraph covers one T cell receptor (beta chain) sequence. Its antigen is unidentified. These data belong to a study of T cell repertoires in cytomegalovirus infection. The wider study: As its CMV epitopes, the study selected recently identified HLA-C-restricted and well-studied HLA-B-restricted targets. In public TCR beta signatures, there were indications of both CMV infection and matching HLA type.

MiXCR, run by TCRdb on the reads, gives a single entry per CDR3 protein. The sample has approximately 730,000 distinct CDR3 sequences, around 31% seen once; the top ten hold about 18%. J lost 9 bases, V lost 3 bases, and 6 bases had no gene match. The CDR3 extends over 15 amino acids. CDR1 is KGHSH and CDR2 is LQKENI in the germline V gene. The rearrangement joins TRBV18 to TRBJ2-1; 12 bases match TRBD1. The sequencing used cultured PBMCs, collected from culture after CMV antigen stimulation. This receptor was taken from a human donor in good health (CMV status not recorded). Some clones in this sample may be carry-over from other donors' samples. The CDR3 sequence: CASSPGQGALGEQFF. The CDR3 bases are TGTGCCAGCTCACCGGGACAGGGGGCTTTGGGTGAGCAGTTCTTC.